The rows below give T cell receptor beta chains drawn from one sample of a study of blood T cells in healthy people across ages. One entry per CDR3 protein, called by TCRdb with MiXCR from the 5' RACE reads. The table shows roughly 560,000 distinct CDR3 sequences, with more than 20% occurring only once. These data also formed part of another study, on T cells of mothers and their children.

The sequenced sample consisted of blood. The receptor set was obtained from a boy younger than 18 in good health. Both conserved end residues are part of each CDR3. D genes are given only for firm matches. The listing skips clone size in some rows; elsewhere it reads once, few, many or a size class.

>NA|TRBV11-2|15|TRBJ2-2|NA
CASSSPGSLTGELFF
TGTGCCAGCAGCTCGCCCGGGAGCTTAACCGGGGAGCTGTTTTTT
>NA|TRBV28|17|TRBJ1-5|NA
CASRHEGFDQTNQPQHF
TGTGCCAGCAGACATGAGGGGTTTGATCAAACCAATCAGCCCCAGCATTTT
>few|TRBV7-2|13|TRBJ1-2|TRBD1
CASSRTGVYGYTF
TGTGCCAGCAGCCGGACAGGGGTTTATGGCTACACCTTC
>few|TRBV5-1|15|TRBJ2-1|TRBD2
CASSYTSASYNEQFF
TGCGCCAGCAGCTACACTAGCGCATCTTACAATGAGCAGTTCTTC
>few|TRBV6-5|12|TRBJ1-2|NA
CASSSSVYGYTF
TGTGCCAGCAGTTCGTCGGTCTATGGCTACACCTTC
>NA|TRBV6-5|17|TRBJ2-3|TRBD2
CASSYRRGLGNSDTQYF
TGTGCCAGCAGTTACAGGAGGGGACTAGGGAACTCAGATACGCAGTATTTT
>NA|TRBV9|15|TRBJ2-5|TRBD1
CASSVIPGQGETQYF
TGTGCCAGCAGCGTTATCCCCGGACAGGGGGAGACCCAGTACTTC
>NA|TRBV2|14|TRBJ2-1|NA
CASTPRLRGNEQFF
TGTGCCAGTACCCCTAGGCTCCGGGGCAATGAGCAGTTCTTC
>NA|TRBV4-2|14|TRBJ2-7|TRBD1
CASSREGQDYEQYF
TGTGCCAGCAGCCGAGAGGGACAGGACTACGAGCAGTACTTC
>many|TRBV29-1|13|TRBJ2-3|TRBD2
CSVEEVAGDTQYF
TGCAGCGTTGAGGAAGTAGCGGGAGATACGCAGTATTTT
>few|TRBV20-1|15|TRBJ1-5|NA
CSARPRGVLSQPQHF
TGCAGTGCTAGACCCCGAGGGGTTCTATCTCAGCCCCAGCATTTT
>few|TRBV15|16|TRBJ2-7|NA
CATSPLQGFPRRGQYF
TGTGCCACCAGTCCCTTGCAGGGTTTCCCAAGGCGGGGGCAGTACTTC
>NA|TRBV10-3|14|TRBJ1-2|NA
CAISESNTVYGYTF
TGTGCCATCAGTGAGTCGAACACTGTCTATGGCTACACCTTC
>few|TRBV7-7|16|TRBJ2-2|TRBD1
CASSLVVTGDTGELFF
TGTGCTAGCAGCTTAGTTGTGACAGGGGACACCGGGGAGCTGTTTTTT
>few|TRBV20-1|13|TRBJ2-7|TRBD1
CSAEPGQGAEQYF
TGCAGTGCTGAGCCGGGACAGGGGGCCGAGCAGTACTTC
>few|TRBV24-1|11|TRBJ2-1|NA
CATYGDNEQFF
TGTGCCACCTATGGGGACAATGAGCAGTTCTTC
>few|TRBV2|13|TRBJ2-3|NA
CATEQGNTDTQYF
TGTGCCACCGAACAGGGAAACACAGATACGCAGTATTTT
>NA|TRBV7-9|12|TRBJ2-5|TRBD1
CASDRVEETQYF
TGTGCCAGTGACAGGGTGGAAGAGACCCAGTACTTC
>NA|TRBV10-3|11|TRBJ2-1|NA
CAIGWNDEQFF
TGTGCCATCGGGTGGAACGATGAGCAGTTCTTC
>NA|TRBV7-9|13|TRBJ2-4|TRBD2
CASSLSSGDIQYF
TGTGCCAGCAGCTTATCCAGCGGGGACATTCAGTACTTC
>NA|TRBV30|16|TRBJ2-4|NA
CAWSVRGHNAKNIQYF
TGTGCCTGGAGTGTACGGGGACACAATGCCAAAAACATTCAGTACTTC
>NA|TRBV18|15|TRBJ2-5|NA
CASSPPDRFQETQYF
TGTGCCAGCTCACCGCCCGACAGGTTTCAAGAGACCCAGTACTTC
>few|TRBV12-3/TRBV12-4|17|TRBJ2-1|TRBD2
CASSPPPIAGSYNEQFF
TGTGCCAGCAGTCCCCCACCCATAGCGGGATCCTACAATGAGCAGTTCTTC